Sequencing of this TCR beta chain was carried out in a study of blood T cell repertoires in COVID-19. Study-level information: Spain, Italy and the United States supplied samples that represented acute and convalescent COVID-19.

Data came from immunoSEQ multiplex PCR; TCRdb stores just in-frame clones and leaves some out. The table records over 130,000 clones, 75% to 90% of them present only once. This TCR was sampled from a man between 60 and 75 years old with active or convalescent COVID-19. The sequenced sample was peripheral blood.

This chain's CDR3 is CASRVAGGYYNEQFF. In DNA form, the CDR3 reads TGTGCCAGTAGAGTAGCGGGAGGGTACTACAATGAGCAGTTCTTC. The gene calls are TRBV19 and TRBJ2-1, with 11 bases fitting TRBD2. CDR1 is LNHDA, CDR2 SQIVND, per germline (reference sequence). Trimming removed 6 bases from V and 3 bases from J; junction bases left unmatched: 4. This CDR3 contains 15 residues. The full variable domain, completed using reference TRBV19 and TRBJ2-1, is DGGITQSPKYLFRKEGQNVTLSCEQNLNHDAMYWYRQDPGQGLRLIYYSQIVNDFQKGDIAEGYSVSREKKESFPLTVTSAQKNPTAFYLCASRVAGGYYNEQFFGPGTRLTVL.